These T cell receptor beta chains were read from a single sample in a study of blood T cell repertoires in COVID-19. The repertoire was sequenced with immunoSEQ multiplex PCR; TCRdb's copy has only in-frame clones and lacks some. The table has 200,000 to 300,000 clones, around 87% seen once. Sample: peripheral blood. All receptors derive from a woman aged 55-75 years with COVID-19, enrolled during active disease. Both conserved end residues are part of each CDR3. Fields, in order: D gene, V gene, clone size, J gene, CDR3 DNA, CDR3 protein. A D gene is named only where the DNA matches it firmly. Clone size is stated in some rows and not others, as once, few, many or a class when expanded.

TRBD2	TRBV9	NA	TRBJ2-7	TGTGCCAGCAGCGCTAGCGGGGTTACCTACGAGCAGTACTTC	CASSASGVTYEQYF
NA	TRBV3-1/TRBV3-2	NA	TRBJ2-2	TGTGCCAGCAGCCAAGAAGGTCGAGGCCTTGCGAACACCGGGGAGCTGTTTTTT	CASSQEGRGLANTGELFF
NA	TRBV28	NA	TRBJ2-1	TGTGCCAGCAGTTTATCGTTTGCGTTGAATGAGCAGTTCTTC	CASSLSFALNEQFF
NA	TRBV7-2	few	TRBJ2-5	TGTGCCAGCAGCCCCGAGGGGGGGCTCGGTTCATACGGGTTGTACTTC	CASSPEGGLGSYGLYF
TRBD1	TRBV28	once	TRBJ2-2	TGTGCCAGCAGTTTCCGGACAGGGGGTGTCAGATTTACCGGGGAGCTGTTTTTT	CASSFRTGGVRFTGELFF
NA	TRBV5-1	NA	TRBJ2-2	TGCGCCAGCAGCCCTACAGGATCCACCGGGGAGCTGTTTTTT	CASSPTGSTGELFF
NA	TRBV12-3/TRBV12-4	NA	TRBJ2-5	TGTGCCAGCAGACCAGGGGTTTTGGAGACCCAGTACTTC	CASRPGVLETQYF
NA	TRBV4-1	NA	TRBJ2-3	TGCGCCAGCAGCCAAGGATACGGGGATACGCAGTATTTT	CASSQGYGDTQYF
NA	TRBV5-5	NA	TRBJ2-7	TGTGCCAGCAGCCCGCGGGGTCTTAACTACGAGCAGTACTTC	CASSPRGLNYEQYF
TRBD1	TRBV28	once	TRBJ2-1	TGTGCCAGCAGAAGACAGGGCCCGAGCTCCTACAATGAGCAGTTCTTC	CASRRQGPSSYNEQFF
TRBD1	TRBV28	NA	TRBJ1-6	TGTGCCAGCAGGCCTTGGACAGGGGACGGTTCACCCCTCCACTTT	CASRPWTGDGSPLHF
TRBD1	TRBV6-2/TRBV6-3	NA	TRBJ2-5	TGTGCCAGCAGCAAACTGGACAGGGCGGATCAAGAGACCCAGTACTTC	CASSKLDRADQETQYF
TRBD2	TRBV7-3	NA	TRBJ2-1	TGTGCCAGCAGCTTAGGGACTAGTCCCCTCGTCAATGAGCAGTTCTTC	CASSLGTSPLVNEQFF
NA	TRBV7-8	NA	TRBJ2-7	TGTGCCAGCAGCCTAACGGGGTACGAGCAGTACTTC	CASSLTGYEQYF
NA	TRBV28	few	TRBJ1-1	TGTGCCAGCAGTTTTCCGACAGGTCGCCTGATGAACACTGAAGCTTTCTTT	CASSFPTGRLMNTEAFF
TRBD1	TRBV23-1	NA	TRBJ2-7	TGCGCCAGCAGTCAATCGTGCCCGGGACAGACCCTACCCGAGCAGTACTTC	CASSQSCPGQTLPEQYF
TRBD2	TRBV7-6	NA	TRBJ2-3	TGTGCCAGCAGCTTAGCGCAGCGGGAGTGGGATACGCAGTATTTT	CASSLAQREWDTQYF
NA	TRBV30	NA	TRBJ2-2	TGTGCCTGGAGTCTAGCTCTTATGACCGGGGAGCTGTTTTTT	CAWSLALMTGELFF
NA	TRBV7-2	NA	TRBJ1-5	TGTGCCAGCAGCTTATACGCTGTGGGGGGTATGTCAAGCAATCAGCCCCAGCATTTT	CASSLYAVGGMSSNQPQHF
NA	TRBV5-5	NA	TRBJ2-1	TGTGCCAGCAGCTTGCGTCAGGGTTCCTACAATGAGCAGTTCTTC	CASSLRQGSYNEQFF
TRBD2	TRBV19	NA	TRBJ2-7	TGTGCCAGTAGTACTGCCGCGGGGGGGTGGGGGTTCTGCGAGCAGTACTTC	CASSTAAGGWGFCEQYF
TRBD2	TRBV19	NA	TRBJ2-3	TGTGCCAGTAGCCGATTAGAGACTAGCGGGAGCACAGATACGCAGTATTTT	CASSRLETSGSTDTQYF
TRBD1	TRBV10-3	NA	TRBJ1-5	TGTGCCATCAGTGAGGGACAGGGGAGCAATCAGCCCCAGCATTTT	CAISEGQGSNQPQHF
TRBD1	TRBV7-8	NA	TRBJ1-1	TGTGCCAGCAGCTTAGCGACAGGGATCACTGAAGCTTTCTTT	CASSLATGITEAFF
TRBD1	TRBV7-3	NA	TRBJ2-1	TGTGCCAGCAGCTCCGTAGAGGGACAGGCTTTCGATGAGCAGTTCTTC	CASSSVEGQAFDEQFF
NA	TRBV20-1	NA	TRBJ2-7	TGCAGTGCTAATGAAGGACTCCGACATAACTACGAGCAGTACTTC	CSANEGLRHNYEQYF
NA	TRBV20-1	NA	TRBJ2-7	TGCAGTGCTAGAGCCGCAGAGGGGCAGTACTTC	CSARAAEGQYF
NA	TRBV7-2	NA	TRBJ1-5	TGTGCCAGCAGCTCAACAGGGAATAGCAATCAGCCCCAGCATTTT	CASSSTGNSNQPQHF
NA	TRBV28	NA	TRBJ2-2	TGTGCCAGCACACTACAGGGACGCGGGGAGCTGTTTTTT	CASTLQGRGELFF
TRBD1	TRBV20-1	NA	TRBJ2-2	TGCAGTGCTAGTGGGGGACAGGGGGACACCGGGGAGCTGTTTTTT	CSASGGQGDTGELFF
TRBD2	TRBV5-1	NA	TRBJ2-2	TGCGCCAGCAGCCGACTAGCGGGAAAATCCGGGGAGCTGTTTTTT	CASSRLAGKSGELFF
NA	TRBV7-3	NA	TRBJ2-3	TGTGCCAGCAGCCCAGGGGTCTCAATCGGCACAGATACGCAGTATTTT	CASSPGVSIGTDTQYF
TRBD1	TRBV7-9	NA	TRBJ1-4	TGTGCCAGCAGCAAGACAGGGATTAGCGAAAAACTGTTTTTT	CASSKTGISEKLFF
NA	TRBV6-6	NA	TRBJ2-3	TGTGCCAGCAGTTACGGAGCACCTGACGGCACAGATACGCAGTATTTT	CASSYGAPDGTDTQYF
NA	TRBV5-1	NA	TRBJ2-1	TGCGCCAGCAGCATTAGCGGACCAACCTACAATGAGCAGTTCTTC	CASSISGPTYNEQFF
NA	TRBV19	NA	TRBJ2-7	TGTGCCAGTAGTATGTCGGGAGCGGCCCCCCTGGGGGAGCAGTACTTC	CASSMSGAAPLGEQYF
NA	TRBV30	NA	TRBJ1-1	TGTGCCTGGGGATATACTCTGAACACTGAAGCTTTCTTT	CAWGYTLNTEAFF
NA	TRBV19	NA	TRBJ2-3	TGTGCCAGTAGTCCGAGCTTGGGCACAGATACGCAGTATTTT	CASSPSLGTDTQYF
TRBD2	TRBV30	NA	TRBJ2-1	TGTGCCTGGAGTGCGGGACTAGCGGGAGAGCAGTTCTTC	CAWSAGLAGEQFF
TRBD1	TRBV5-1	NA	TRBJ2-5	TGCGCCAGCACCCAGGACAGGGGACCCCGGGAGACCCAGTACTTC	CASTQDRGPRETQYF
TRBD2	TRBV28	NA	TRBJ2-1	TGTGCCAGCACCCTAGCGGGGACCAATGAGCAGTTCTTC	CASTLAGTNEQFF
NA	TRBV7-2	NA	TRBJ1-3	TGTGCCAGCAGCTTAGCCGGCGGTACTGGAAACACCATATATTTT	CASSLAGGTGNTIYF
NA	TRBV30	NA	TRBJ1-5	TGTGCCTGGAGTGTAGGCAGGGATCAGCCCCAGCATTTT	CAWSVGRDQPQHF
NA	TRBV13	NA	TRBJ1-2	TGTGCCAGCAGCTTAGTGGGGGGATTGGGCTACACCTTC	CASSLVGGLGYTF
TRBD1	TRBV4-2	NA	TRBJ1-5	TGTGCCAGCAGCCAAGGGGGACAGCGGGATCAGCCCCAGCATTTT	CASSQGGQRDQPQHF
TRBD1	TRBV6-5	NA	TRBJ1-3	TGTGCCAGCAGGAGGGACAGTTCTGGAAACACCATATATTTT	CASRRDSSGNTIYF
NA	TRBV12-3/TRBV12-4	NA	TRBJ1-1	TGTGCCAGCAGTCGTCAGGGGATCACTGAAGCTTTCTTT	CASSRQGITEAFF
NA	TRBV6-2/TRBV6-3	NA	TRBJ2-5	TGTGCCAGCAGCATTAGACAAGAGACCCAGTACTTC	CASSIRQETQYF
NA	TRBV7-7	NA	TRBJ2-2	TGTGCCAGCAGCTGGGGCCATAACACCGGGGAGCTGTTTTTT	CASSWGHNTGELFF
NA	TRBV6-5	NA	TRBJ2-6	TGTGCCAGCAGCTTCGACGGGGCTGGGGCCAACGTCCTGACTTTC	CASSFDGAGANVLTF
NA	TRBV4-3	once	TRBJ1-1	TGCGCCAGCAGCCGGGTGGGCAGGGCGATGTGCTTT	CASSRVGRAMCF
TRBD1	TRBV9	NA	TRBJ1-2	TGTGCCAGCACCGGGACAGGGGTAGGCTACACCTTC	CASTGTGVGYTF
NA	TRBV29-1	NA	TRBJ1-2	TGCAGCGTTGACTTAAGCGGGAACTATGGCTACACCTTC	CSVDLSGNYGYTF
NA	TRBV10-3	NA	TRBJ2-3	TGTGCCATCAGGCGTAGCACAGATACGCAGTATTTT	CAIRRSTDTQYF
NA	TRBV4-3	few	TRBJ1-2	TGCGCCAGCAGCCGGGGCTCCGGGACACAAAACTATGGCTACACCTTC	CASSRGSGTQNYGYTF
NA	TRBV5-1	NA	TRBJ2-7	TGCGCCAGCAGCTCCCCGTACGAGCAGTACTTC	CASSSPYEQYF